Given below is one T cell receptor (beta chain) in context. This entry comes from a study of blood T cell repertoires in COVID-19. This table comes from immunoSEQ multiplex PCR, and its TCRdb copy is limited to in-frame clones, with some not included. The sample contains 110,000 or so clones, more than 75% of which appear only once. Germline V gene data show CDR1 as LGHNA and CDR2 as YNFKEQ. V was pared by 0 bases and J by 4 bases, with 14 bases between. This CDR3 has 16 amino acids. Sequencing used peripheral blood. The rearrangement links TRBV4-2 to TRBJ2-3; D might be TRBD2 (7 bases). The sequence was obtained from a man aged 40-49 years with acute or convalescent COVID-19. CDR3 amino acids: CASSQDLGGASDTQYF. The CDR3, as DNA: TGTGCCAGCAGCCAAGATCTAGGGGGGGCTTCAGATACGCAGTATTTT.